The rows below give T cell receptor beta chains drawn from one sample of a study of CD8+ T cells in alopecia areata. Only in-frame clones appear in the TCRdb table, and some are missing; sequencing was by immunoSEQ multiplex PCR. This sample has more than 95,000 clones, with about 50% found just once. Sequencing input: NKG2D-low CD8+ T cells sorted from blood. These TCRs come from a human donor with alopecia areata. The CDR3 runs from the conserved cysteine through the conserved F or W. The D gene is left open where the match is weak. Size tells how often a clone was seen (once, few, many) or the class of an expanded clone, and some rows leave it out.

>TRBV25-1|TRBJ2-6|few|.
TGTGCCAGCAGTGAATTTGCGGACTCTGGGGCCAACGTCCTGACTTTC
CASSEFADSGANVLTF
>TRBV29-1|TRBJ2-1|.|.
TGCAGCGCCCCAACTGAGGGGGTGAGCTCCTACAATGAGCAGTTCTTC
CSAPTEGVSSYNEQFF
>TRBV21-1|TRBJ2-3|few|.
TGTGCCAGCAGCCCAAAAGCCCGGGATTGCACAGATACGCAGTATTTT
CASSPKARDCTDTQYF
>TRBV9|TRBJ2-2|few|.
TGTGCCAGCAGCGTTCCTCGGGACTCTAACACCGGGGAGCTGTTTTTT
CASSVPRDSNTGELFF
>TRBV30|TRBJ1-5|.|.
TGTGCCTGGGACTCTTGGGACAGCAATCAGCCCCAGCATTTT
CAWDSWDSNQPQHF
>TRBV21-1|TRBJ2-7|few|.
TGTGCCAGCAGCAAAGCGCAGACTAGCGGGAACACCTACGAGCAGTACTTC
CASSKAQTSGNTYEQYF
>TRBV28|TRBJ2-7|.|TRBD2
TGTGCCAGCAGCGCAGCGGGAGCCGCCTACGAGCAGTACTTC
CASSAAGAAYEQYF
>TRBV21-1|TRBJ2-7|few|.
TGTGCCAGCAGCAAAGTCAAGACTAGCGGTCAGGACGAGCAGTACTTC
CASSKVKTSGQDEQYF
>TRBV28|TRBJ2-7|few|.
TGTGCCAGCAGTTTATTGATCAACGAGCAGTACTTC
CASSLLINEQYF
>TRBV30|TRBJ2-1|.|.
TGTGCCTGGAGCCCCTTGGGGCATGAGCAGTTCTTC
CAWSPLGHEQFF
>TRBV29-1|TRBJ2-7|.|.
TGCAGCGTTGAAGGGGGCGGTTCGTCCTACGAGCAGTACTTC
CSVEGGGSSYEQYF
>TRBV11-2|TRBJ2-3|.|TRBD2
TGTGCCAGTAGACTAGCGGGTTTTAGCACAGATACGCAGTATTTT
CASRLAGFSTDTQYF
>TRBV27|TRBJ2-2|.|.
TGTGCCAGCAGAAACACCGGGGAGCTGTTTTTT
CASRNTGELFF
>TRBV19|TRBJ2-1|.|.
TGTGCCAGTAGTATCCCCCCGGGTGAGCAGTTCTTC
CASSIPPGEQFF
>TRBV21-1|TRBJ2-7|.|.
TGTGCCAGCAGCGCCACCGGACAGCTCTACGAGCAGTACTTC
CASSATGQLYEQYF
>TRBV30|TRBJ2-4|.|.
TGTGCCTGGGTAGGCACAGGAGCCAAAAACATTCAGTACTTC
CAWVGTGAKNIQYF
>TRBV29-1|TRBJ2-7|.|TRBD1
TGCAGCGTAAGACAGGGGCCGACCTACGAGCAGTACTTC
CSVRQGPTYEQYF
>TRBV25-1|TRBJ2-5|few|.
TGTGCCAGCAGTGACCCGCACCATCGGCAAGAGACCCAGTACTTC
CASSDPHHRQETQYF
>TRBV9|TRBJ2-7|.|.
TGTGCCAGCAGCCCCATTCCGGGACTGAACTCCTACGAGCAGTACTTC
CASSPIPGLNSYEQYF
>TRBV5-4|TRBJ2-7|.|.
TGTGCCAGCAGCTTGGGGGCGTACGAGCAGTACTTC
CASSLGAYEQYF
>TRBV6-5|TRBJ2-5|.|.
TGTGCCAGCAGTTACCCTGGAGAGACCCAGTACTTC
CASSYPGETQYF
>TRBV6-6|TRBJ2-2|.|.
TGTGCCGCCAAGGCCGGGGAGCTGTTTTTT
CAAKAGELFF
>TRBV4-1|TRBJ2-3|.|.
TGCGCCAGCAGCCAAGAGCCCTCTTACACAGATACGCAGTATTTT
CASSQEPSYTDTQYF
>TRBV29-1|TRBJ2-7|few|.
TGCAGCGTGGAAGCGGACTACTCCTACGAGCAGTACTTC
CSVEADYSYEQYF